These 25 T cell receptor beta chains originate from one sample sequenced in a study of T cell responses to AZD1222 COVID-19 vaccine. TCRdb's copy holds only in-frame clones and misses some; the assay was immunoSEQ multiplex PCR. Here the sample spans more than 95,000 clones, roughly 87% being singletons. The source was peripheral blood, collected on day 0 of AZD1222 vaccination. These receptors all stem from an adult in good health.

The chain uses TRBV7-9 and TRBJ2-7; a possible D gene is TRBD1 (6 bases). CDR3 length: 14 amino acids. Germline V lookup: CDR1 SEHNR, CDR2 FQNEAQ (reference sequence). V lost 4 bases and J lost 2, with 12 bases in between. In nucleotides, the CDR3 is TGTGCCAGCAGCTCAAACAGGGTTGCCTACGAGCAGTACTTC. This codes for CASSSNRVAYEQYF.

The chain uses TRBV6-5 and TRBJ1-2; 8 bases match TRBD1. Germline CDR1 MNHEY, CDR2 SVGAGI. This CDR3 region has 14 residues. The trim removed 1 base at V and 4 bases at J, leaving 2 bases unmatched. Here the CDR3 DNA reads TGTGCCAGCAGTTACTTAACAGGGGGCTATGGCTACACCTTC. This gives the protein CASSYLTGGYGYTF.

The J gene is TRBJ2-7, the V gene TRBV9; the D is unclear. Trimming pared 4 bases from V and 0 bases from J, leaving 11 bases between. Germline CDR1 reads SGDLS; CDR2 reads YYNGEE. The CDR3 is made up of 14 amino acids. In nucleotides, the CDR3 is TGTGCCAGCAGCCCATTGGGCCTCTCCTACGAGCAGTACTTC. As protein: CASSPLGLSYEQYF. Filled out from reference TRBV9 and TRBJ2-7, the complete variable domain reads DSGVTQTPKHLITATGQRVTLRCSPRSGDLSVYWYQQSLDQGLQFLIQYYNGEERAKGNILERFSAQQFPDLHSELNLSSLELGDSALYFCASSPLGLSYEQYFGPGTRLTVT.

This chain joins TRBV27 and TRBJ2-3, with 14 bases fitting TRBD2. The CDR3 length is 18 residues. Germline values: CDR1 MNHEY, CDR2 SMNVEV (reference sequence). With V trimmed by 2 bases and J by 6 bases, 10 bases remained unmatched. CDR3 protein: CASSLIPTSGGARDTQYF. The DNA for the CDR3 is TGTGCCAGCAGTTTAATCCCGACTAGCGGGGGGGCCAGGGATACGCAGTATTTT.

This clone was recorded once. The chain links TRBV11-3 to TRBJ1-1; D possibly corresponds to TRBD1 (6 bases). The CDR3 contains 13 residues. V lost 5 bases to trimming and J lost 2 bases, with 9 bases between them. Per germline, CDR1 SGHNT and CDR2 YENEEA. The CDR3 loop is CASSRQANTEAFF. The CDR3 nucleotides read TGTGCCAGCAGCCGACAGGCCAACACTGAAGCTTTCTTT.

This clone has only a few counts. The chain uses TRBV18 and TRBJ2-2, with TRBD1 matching 10 bases. CDR1 is KGHSH, CDR2 LQKENI, per germline. The CDR3 is made up of 15 amino acids. The ends lost 5 bases at V and 3 bases at J; junction bases unmatched: 3. For the CDR3, the DNA is TGTGCCAGCTCAGGGACAGGGGCAGACACCGGGGAGCTGTTTTTT. Its protein product is CASSGTGADTGELFF.

V is TRBV11-3 and J is TRBJ2-7; D could derive from TRBD1 or TRBD2 (5 bases each). Looked up from germline, CDR1 is SGHNT and CDR2 is YENEEA. The CDR3 extends over 14 amino acids. With 5 bases removed from V and 2 bases from J, the gap between germline ends came to 13 bases. This CDR3 is CASSPGTPPYEQYF. The CDR3 nucleotides read TGTGCCAGCAGCCCCGGGACGCCCCCCTACGAGCAGTACTTC.

This clone was found a few times. The chain links TRBV7-9 to TRBJ1-6; D gene ambiguous. Trimming cost V 1 base and J 9 bases, with 7 bases left between them. Germline assignment: CDR1 SEHNR and CDR2 FQNEAQ (reference sequence). The CDR3 has 13 residues. CDR3 loop: CASSLGGTSPLHF. The CDR3 DNA follows: TGTGCCAGCAGCTTAGGGGGAACTTCACCCCTCCACTTT.

This sequence joins TRBV5-1 and TRBJ1-1; 7 bases match TRBD1. CDR1 is SGHRS and CDR2 is YFSETQ in the germline V gene. CDR3 size: 12 residues. Losses at the gene ends were 10 bases for V and 4 bases for J; bases not matched to a gene: 7. CDR3 sequence reads: CAPRAGGTEAFF. The CDR3, as DNA: TGCGCCCCACGGGCAGGGGGCACTGAAGCTTTCTTT.

V and J are TRBV6-1 and TRBJ1-5; tentative D call: TRBD1 (5 bases). Germline CDR1 reads MNHNS; CDR2 reads SASEGT. Trimming cost V 3 bases and J 7 bases, with 13 bases left between them. CDR3 length: 14 residues. The DNA of the CDR3 is TGTGCCAGCAGTGATCTTGGGGGGAGGCAGCCCCAGCATTTT. Encoded protein: CASSDLGGRQPQHF.

This clone was found once. This chain joins TRBV9 and TRBJ2-3; 9 bases fit TRBD1. This CDR3 region has 16 residues. V trimming: 3 bases; J trimming: 3 bases; junction bases outside the gene matches: 8. Germline V CDR1 and CDR2: SGDLS, YYNGEE. CDR3 coding DNA: TGTGCCAGCAGCGCCTTACAGGGGGCGCAGACAGATACGCAGTATTTT. Translated: CASSALQGAQTDTQYF.

The V and J genes are TRBV12-3 or TRBV12-4 and TRBJ1-1; D gene ambiguous. The CDR3 contains 13 residues. The ends were cut back, 2 bases at V and 1 base at J, with 5 bases in the middle. Here the CDR3 DNA reads TGTGCCAGCAGTTTAAAAAAGAACACTGAAGCTTTCTTT. Amino acid sequence: CASSLKKNTEAFF.

The chain carries TRBV6-5 and TRBJ2-6; D not resolved. Germline V lookup: CDR1 MNHEY, CDR2 SVGAGI. The CDR3 has 16 residues. Trimming shortened V by 3 bases and J by 1 base, and 10 bases separated the two germline ends. CDR3 loop: CASSYKSSSGANVLTF. The CDR3 DNA follows: TGTGCCAGCAGTTATAAAAGTTCATCTGGGGCCAACGTCCTGACTTTC.

The rearrangement uses TRBV5-4 and TRBJ1-6; no clear D. CDR3 size: 16 residues. Germline V gives CDR1 SGHNT, CDR2 YYREEE (reference sequence). V dropped 4 bases and J dropped 5 bases, with 16 bases sitting between them. The CDR3 region is CASSRASPSNNSPLHF. In DNA, the CDR3 is TGTGCCAGCAGCCGGGCCTCTCCCTCGAATAATTCACCCCTCCACTTT.

This chain uses TRBV27 with TRBJ2-7; D is undetermined. V was cut by 3 bases and J by 3 bases, with 12 bases left in between. There are 14 residues in the CDR3. Germline loops: CDR1 MNHEY, CDR2 SMNVEV (reference sequence). CDR3 in DNA: TGTGCCAGCAGTTTTGTGGGGTCTAACTACGAGCAGTACTTC. It specifies CASSFVGSNYEQYF.

The CDR3 reads CAITPEDRGLSDYTF. The CDR3 nucleotides are TGTGCCATCACCCCCGAGGACAGGGGGCTTTCAGACTACACCTTC. V gene TRBV10-3 combines with J gene TRBJ1-2; TRBD1 aligns across 11 bases. V dropped 7 bases and J dropped 10; count of bases not matched to a gene: 14. Germline values: CDR1 ENHRY, CDR2 SYGVKD. This CDR3 has 15 amino acids.

V usage is TRBV2 and J usage is TRBJ1-5; D not resolved. V lost 3 bases to trimming and J lost 1 base, with 7 bases between them. Per the germline V gene, CDR1 is SNHLY and CDR2 is FYNNEI. The CDR3 covers 14 residues. Here the CDR3 DNA reads TGTGCCAGCAGTGATGTGTGGAGCAATCAGCCCCAGCATTTT. Its protein product is CASSDVWSNQPQHF.

This clone was detected only once. The rearrangement uses TRBV20-1 and TRBJ1-1; a possible D gene is TRBD1 (5 bases). Between the trimmed V and J ends, which lost 3 bases and 4 bases, there was a span of 15 bases. The germline gives CDR1 DFQATT, CDR2 SNEGSKA (reference sequence). The CDR3 contains 14 residues. CDR3 residues: CSASGAPKATEAFF. The DNA of the CDR3 is TGCAGTGCTAGTGGGGCCCCAAAGGCCACTGAAGCTTTCTTT.

This chain uses TRBV6-5 with TRBJ1-1; D is undetermined. V gave up 6 bases and J gave up 1 base, with 12 bases separating them. Germline CDR1 MNHEY, CDR2 SVGAGI. The CDR3 has 14 residues. This CDR3 is CASRPRTGNTEAFF. CDR3 in DNA: TGTGCCAGCAGGCCCCGAACCGGGAACACTGAAGCTTTCTTT.

CDR3 nucleotide sequence: TGTGCCAGCAGGGGAAGACTACAAGCGTTGACAGATACGCAGTATTTT. Translating gives CASRGRLQALTDTQYF. The chain employs TRBV6-6 and TRBJ2-3; D is possibly TRBD2 (5 bases). Germline-derived CDR1 and CDR2 are MNHNY and SVGAGI (reference sequence). This CDR3 has 16 amino acids. Between the trimmed V and J ends, which lost 6 bases and 3 bases, there was a span of 19 bases.

The CDR3 here is CASSSTGVNTEAFF. The CDR3 bases are TGCGCCAGCAGTTCGACAGGGGTGAACACTGAAGCTTTCTTT. This chain links TRBV5-1 with TRBJ1-1; 8 nucleotides agree with TRBD1. After removal of 5 bases from V and 0 bases from J, the junction contained 3 bases not matched to a gene. The germline V gene encodes CDR1 SGHRS and CDR2 YFSETQ. CDR3 length equals 14 residues.

The rearrangement joins TRBV2 to TRBJ1-1; D might be TRBD1 (5 bases). CDR1 is SNHLY and CDR2 is FYNNEI in the germline V gene. V lost 6 bases, J lost 0 bases, and 8 bases lay in between. The CDR3 has 13 amino acids. CDR3 sequence: CASSLQVNTEAFF. For the CDR3, the DNA is TGTGCCAGCAGCCTACAGGTGAACACTGAAGCTTTCTTT. Full variable domain (rest looked up from reference TRBV2 and TRBJ1-1): EPEVTQTPSHQVTQMGQEVILRCVPISNHLYFYWYRQILGQKVEFLVSFYNNEISEKSEIFDDQFSVERPDGSNFTLKIRSTKLEDSAMYFCASSLQVNTEAFFGQGTRLTVV.

The chain uses TRBV7-9 and TRBJ2-7; D is perhaps TRBD1 (5 bases). This CDR3 contains 13 residues. Germline lookup yields CDR1 SEHNR and CDR2 FQNEAQ (reference sequence). Trimming took off 5 bases at V and 7 bases at J, with 15 bases between the two ends. The CDR3 region is CASSSSGQGEQYF. CDR3 nucleotide sequence: TGTGCCAGCAGCAGCAGTGGTCAGGGAGAGCAGTACTTC.

V gene TRBV2 combines with J gene TRBJ1-6; D unresolved. CDR1 is SNHLY and CDR2 is FYNNEI in the germline V gene. V gave up 6 bases and J gave up 10 bases, with 22 bases separating them. The CDR3 is made up of 16 amino acids. DNA of the CDR3: TGTGCCAGCAGATGGCGGGAGGGAAGCGGGCACTCACCCCTCCACTTT. Its protein product is CASRWREGSGHSPLHF.

V gene TRBV6-2 or TRBV6-3 combines with J gene TRBJ1-4, with D tentatively TRBD1 (5 bases). The germline V gene encodes CDR1 MNHEY and CDR2 SVGEGT. V was pared by 5 bases and J by 3 bases, with 19 bases between. The CDR3 length is 17 residues. The CDR3 coding sequence is TGTGCCAGCAGTCAAGGGGCAGGACCGCCACCTAATGAAAAACTGTTTTTT. Its translation is CASSQGAGPPPNEKLFF.